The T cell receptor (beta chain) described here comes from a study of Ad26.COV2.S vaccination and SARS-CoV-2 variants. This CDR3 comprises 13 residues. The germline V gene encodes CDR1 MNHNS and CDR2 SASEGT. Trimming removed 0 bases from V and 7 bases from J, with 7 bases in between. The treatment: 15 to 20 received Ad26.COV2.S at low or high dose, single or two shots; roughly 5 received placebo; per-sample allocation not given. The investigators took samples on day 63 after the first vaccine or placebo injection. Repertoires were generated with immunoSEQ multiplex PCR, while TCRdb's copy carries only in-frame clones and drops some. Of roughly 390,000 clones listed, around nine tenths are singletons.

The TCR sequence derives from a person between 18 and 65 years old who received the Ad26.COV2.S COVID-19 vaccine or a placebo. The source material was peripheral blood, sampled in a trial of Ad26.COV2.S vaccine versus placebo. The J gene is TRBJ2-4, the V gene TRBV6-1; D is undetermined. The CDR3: CASSEAGANIQYF. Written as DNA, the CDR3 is TGTGCCAGCAGTGAAGCCGGTGCGAACATTCAGTACTTC.